This T cell receptor (beta chain) is from a study of shared clonotypes between healthy human individuals. Naive CD8 cells lacked CD45RO, underwent positive selection for CCR7 and left out terminally differentiated effector memory CD45RA+ cells. Here immunoSEQ multiplex PCR was the method, and the copy in TCRdb shows in-frame clones only, minus some. The sample holds about 2 million clones, about 94% seen once. Points on this clone: The same CDR3 arises from other DNA sequences in this sample as well.

CDR1 is SGHDT, CDR2 YYEEEE, per germline. The V and J ends lost 1 base and 0 bases respectively, with 4 bases between them. CDR3 length: 13 amino acids. This chain uses TRBV5-6 with TRBJ1-1; D is undetermined. The sequencing sample was made of naive CD8+ T cells sorted from blood. The receptor was derived from a man between 18 and 29 years old in good health. CDR3 residues: CASSLNMNTEAFF. The CDR3 coding sequence is TGTGCCAGCAGCTTGAACATGAACACTGAAGCTTTCTTT.